This T cell receptor beta chain was recorded in a study of blood T cell repertoires in COVID-19. Study context: The United States, Italy and Spain provided the acute and convalescent COVID-19 samples.

This CDR3 has 19 amino acids. CDR1 and CDR2 (germline): SGDLS, YYNGEE. The V segment lost 0 bases and the J segment 0 bases; nucleotides outside the gene matches: 9. Seattle enrolled patients during active infection and tracked them longitudinally. Authors' data handling: Reference gene primers were amplified, and this amplification served to estimate nucleated cell counts. TCRdb's table, derived via immunoSEQ multiplex PCR, lists solely in-frame clones and lacks some. V, J and clone size are those of that table, while D and trimming were read from the DNA. The sample yields 350,000 to 400,000 clones, more than 70% seen once.

The origin of this receptor is a young woman with COVID-19, enrolled during active disease. The chain links TRBV9 to TRBJ2-5; 12 bases align to TRBD1. Sequencing used peripheral blood. CDR3 sequence: CASSVGAGTGGTYQETQYF. As DNA, the CDR3 is TGTGCCAGCAGCGTAGGTGCTGGGACAGGGGGCACCTACCAAGAGACCCAGTACTTC.